This T cell receptor beta chain was identified during a study of blood T cell repertoires in COVID-19. The method was immunoSEQ multiplex PCR; TCRdb's version includes in-frame clones alone and lacks a portion of them. Among roughly 97,000 clones listed, roughly four fifths were seen once. Germline V gives CDR1 SEHNR, CDR2 FQNEAQ (reference sequence). The CDR3 runs 16 residues. The V end was cut by 8 bases, the J end by 7 bases, with 24 bases between. The chain employs TRBV7-9 and TRBJ2-1; D may be TRBD1 (6 bases). Sequenced sample: peripheral blood. The receptor was isolated from a man aged 60 to 69 with acute or convalescent COVID-19. The CDR3 DNA reads TGTGCCAGCCAGCTCCCGGTAGGGCACCAGGGGAATGAGCAGTTCTTC. This gives the protein CASQLPVGHQGNEQFF.